What follows is one TCR beta chain and its context. Its antigen is still unknown. This sample was taken from a study of CD8 T cells in ankylosing spondylitis. Points from the study as a whole: What seemed typical of ankylosing spondylitis blood was a TCR beta motif built from under 10 highly homologous variants. Reported data indicate significant enrichment of disease-linked clones within matched ankylosing spondylitis synovial fluid.

Each CDR3 protein gets one entry after TCRdb re-called the 5' RACE reads with MiXCR. Among around 770,000 distinct CDR3 sequences listed, 15% to 20% were seen once. V was pared by 3 bases and J by 4 bases, with 8 bases of the junction left unmatched. The CDR3 consists of 15 residues. Germline loops: CDR1 SGHRS, CDR2 YFSETQ. The genes are TRBV5-1 and TRBJ2-7; TRBD1 matches 9 bases. The receptor was isolated from a male donor with ankylosing spondylitis. Sequenced material: blood, either unsorted or a sorted T cell fraction (not recorded which). CDR3 protein: CASSWGFGQGYEQYF. For the CDR3, the DNA is TGCGCCAGCAGCTGGGGGTTTGGACAGGGGTACGAGCAGTACTTC.